This T cell receptor (beta chain) emerged from a study of cytomegalovirus exposure and HLA in healthy donors. Study outcomes and limitations: Compared with the approximately 700-donor mean, an Asian-associated ancestry cluster reportedly had fewer N-insertions, according to a later analysis.

J was trimmed by 0 bases and V by 3 bases; bases with no gene match: 0. The germline CDR1 and CDR2 sequences are SNHLY and FYNNEI. This CDR3 comprises 15 residues. Vbeta (60) and Jbeta (13) primers were used in the PCR. TCRdb keeps only in-frame clones here, not all; method: immunoSEQ multiplex PCR. The sample has roughly 200,000 clones, 77% seen once. In regard to this clone: The target antigen is unknown.

The sequence derives from a woman aged 55 to 70 in good health and CMV-seropositive. The specimen was PBMCs. The V gene is TRBV2, the J gene TRBJ2-2; 8 bases are a match to TRBD2. CDR3 loop: CASSEGLANTGELFF. CDR3 nucleotides: TGTGCCAGCAGTGAGGGACTAGCGAACACCGGGGAGCTGTTTTTT.